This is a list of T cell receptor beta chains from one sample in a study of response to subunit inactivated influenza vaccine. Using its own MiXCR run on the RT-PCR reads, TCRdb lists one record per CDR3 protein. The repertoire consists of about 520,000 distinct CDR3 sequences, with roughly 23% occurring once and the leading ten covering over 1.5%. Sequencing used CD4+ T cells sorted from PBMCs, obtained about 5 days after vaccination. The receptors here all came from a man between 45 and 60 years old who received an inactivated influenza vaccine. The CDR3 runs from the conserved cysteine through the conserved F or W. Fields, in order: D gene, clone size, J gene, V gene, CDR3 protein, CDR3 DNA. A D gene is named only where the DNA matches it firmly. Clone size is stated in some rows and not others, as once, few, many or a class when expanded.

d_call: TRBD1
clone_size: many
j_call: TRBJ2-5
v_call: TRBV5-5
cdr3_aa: CASSSIGTGRETQYF
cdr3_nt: TGTGCCAGCAGCTCTATCGGGACAGGGCGCGAGACCCAGTACTTC

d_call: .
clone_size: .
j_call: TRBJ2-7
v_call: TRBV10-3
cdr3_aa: CAVADGSRDEQYF
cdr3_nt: TGTGCCGTGGCTGACGGGAGTAGGGACGAGCAGTACTTC

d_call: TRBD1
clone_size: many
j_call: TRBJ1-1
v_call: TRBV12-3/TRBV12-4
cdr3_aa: CASSLGGGTDTEAFF
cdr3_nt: TGTGCCAGCAGTTTAGGGGGGGGGACAGACACTGAAGCTTTCTTT

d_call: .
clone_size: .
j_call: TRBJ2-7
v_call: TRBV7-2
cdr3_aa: CASSFQGLSSYEQYF
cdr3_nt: TGTGCCAGCAGCTTCCAGGGGCTATCCTCCTACGAGCAGTACTTC

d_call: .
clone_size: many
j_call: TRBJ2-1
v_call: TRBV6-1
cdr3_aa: CASTRWGSNEQFF
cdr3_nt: TGTGCCAGCACCCGGTGGGGTTCCAATGAGCAGTTCTTC

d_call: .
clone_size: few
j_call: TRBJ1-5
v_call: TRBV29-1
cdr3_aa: CSVGASNQPQHF
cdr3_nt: TGCAGCGTTGGGGCGAGCAATCAGCCCCAGCATTTT

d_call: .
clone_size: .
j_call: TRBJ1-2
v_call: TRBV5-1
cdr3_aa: CASSSGVDYGYTF
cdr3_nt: TGCGCCAGCAGCAGCGGCGTTGACTATGGCTACACCTTC

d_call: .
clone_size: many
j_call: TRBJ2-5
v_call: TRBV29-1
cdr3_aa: CSVEQGETQYF
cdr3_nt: TGCAGCGTTGAACAAGGAGAGACCCAGTACTTC

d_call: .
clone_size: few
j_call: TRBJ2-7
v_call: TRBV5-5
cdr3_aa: CASSLALEGRGSYEQYF
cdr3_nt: TGTGCCAGCAGCTTGGCCCTGGAGGGCCGGGGATCCTACGAGCAGTACTTC

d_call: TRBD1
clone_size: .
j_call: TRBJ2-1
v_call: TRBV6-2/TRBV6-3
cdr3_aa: CASNQQGKKVYNEQFF
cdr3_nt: TGTGCCAGCAACCAACAGGGGAAGAAAGTGTACAATGAGCAGTTCTTC

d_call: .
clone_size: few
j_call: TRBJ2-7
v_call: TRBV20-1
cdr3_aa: CSAKDSYEQYF
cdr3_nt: TGCAGTGCTAAGGACAGCTACGAGCAGTACTTC

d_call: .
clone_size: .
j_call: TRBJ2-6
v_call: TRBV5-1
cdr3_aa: CASSLTYSSGANVLTF
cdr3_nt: TGCGCCAGCAGCTTGACCTACAGCTCTGGGGCCAACGTCCTGACTTTC

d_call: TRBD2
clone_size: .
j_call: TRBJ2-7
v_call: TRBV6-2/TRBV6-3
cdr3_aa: CASLRLAGDYEQYF
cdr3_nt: TGTGCCAGCCTCAGACTAGCGGGGGACTACGAGCAGTACTTC

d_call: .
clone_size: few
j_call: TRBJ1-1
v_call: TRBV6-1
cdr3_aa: CASSEPMSHPTEAFF
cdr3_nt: TGTGCCAGCAGTGAACCCATGTCTCACCCCACTGAAGCTTTCTTT

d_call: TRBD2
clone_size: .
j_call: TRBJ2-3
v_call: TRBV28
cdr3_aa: CASHTLAGAGTDTQYF
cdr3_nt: TGTGCCAGCCACACCCTAGCGGGAGCGGGCACAGATACGCAGTATTTT

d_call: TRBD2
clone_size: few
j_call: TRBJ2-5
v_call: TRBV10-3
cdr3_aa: CAISGRGGSQETQYF
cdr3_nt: TGTGCCATCAGTGGTCGGGGAGGGAGCCAAGAGACCCAGTACTTC

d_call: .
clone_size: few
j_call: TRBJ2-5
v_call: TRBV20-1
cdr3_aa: CSARDVGGETQYF
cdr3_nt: TGCAGTGCTAGAGATGTGGGTGGGGAGACCCAGTACTTC

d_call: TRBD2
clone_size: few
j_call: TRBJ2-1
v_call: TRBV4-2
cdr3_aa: CASSKGLAAGPSSYNEQFF
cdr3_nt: TGTGCCAGCAGCAAGGGACTAGCGGCTGGACCCAGCTCCTACAATGAGCAGTTCTTC

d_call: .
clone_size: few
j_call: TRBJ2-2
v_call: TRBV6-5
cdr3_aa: CASSYSQGGAGELFF
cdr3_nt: TGTGCCAGCAGTTACTCGCAGGGCGGTGCCGGGGAGCTGTTTTTT

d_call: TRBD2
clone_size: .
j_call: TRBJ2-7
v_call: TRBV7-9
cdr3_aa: CASSSLGLAGGHYEQYF
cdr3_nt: TGTGCCAGCAGCTCCCTGGGACTAGCGGGGGGCCACTACGAGCAGTACTTC

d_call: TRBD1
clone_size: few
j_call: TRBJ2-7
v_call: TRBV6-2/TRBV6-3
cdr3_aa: CASRPGDRYSYEQYF
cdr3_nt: TGTGCCAGCAGGCCGGGGGACAGGTACTCCTACGAGCAGTACTTC

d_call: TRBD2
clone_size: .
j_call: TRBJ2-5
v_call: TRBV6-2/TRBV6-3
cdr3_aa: CASRSSGGGQETQYF
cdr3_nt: TGTGCCAGCAGATCTAGCGGGGGTGGACAAGAGACCCAGTACTTC

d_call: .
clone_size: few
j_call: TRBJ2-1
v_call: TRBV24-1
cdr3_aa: CATSDSNPGLSYNEQFF
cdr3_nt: TGTGCCACCAGTGATTCGAATCCGGGCCTCTCCTACAATGAGCAGTTCTTC

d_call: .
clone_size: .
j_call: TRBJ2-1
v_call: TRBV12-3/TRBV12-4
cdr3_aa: CASQGSVANEQFF
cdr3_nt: TGTGCCAGTCAGGGTTCGGTAGCCAATGAGCAGTTCTTC

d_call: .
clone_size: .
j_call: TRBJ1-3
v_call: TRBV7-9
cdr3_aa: CASSTLFSGNTIYF
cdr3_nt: TGTGCCAGCAGCACCCTGTTCTCTGGAAACACCATATATTTT

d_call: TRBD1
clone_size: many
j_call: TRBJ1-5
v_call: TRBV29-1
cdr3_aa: CSVSGTGRGQPQHF
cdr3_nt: TGCAGCGTGTCCGGGACAGGGAGAGGTCAGCCCCAGCATTTT

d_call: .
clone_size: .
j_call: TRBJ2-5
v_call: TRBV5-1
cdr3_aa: CASSSGSRETQYF
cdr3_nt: TGCGCCAGCAGCTCAGGGAGTAGGGAGACCCAGTACTTC

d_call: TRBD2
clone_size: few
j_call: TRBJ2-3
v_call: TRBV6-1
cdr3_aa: CASRQQRGTSTDTQYF
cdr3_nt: TGTGCCAGCAGACAACAGCGGGGGACGAGCACAGATACGCAGTATTTT

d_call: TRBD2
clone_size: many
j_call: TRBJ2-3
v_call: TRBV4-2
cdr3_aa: CASSQDPTSGVTTDTQYF
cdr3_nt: TGTGCCAGCAGCCAAGACCCCACTAGCGGGGTGACCACAGATACGCAGTATTTT

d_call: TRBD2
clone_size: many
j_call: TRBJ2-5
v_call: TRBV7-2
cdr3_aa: CASSLYRGGLETQYF
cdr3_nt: TGTGCCAGCAGCTTATATCGGGGGGGCCTTGAGACCCAGTACTTC

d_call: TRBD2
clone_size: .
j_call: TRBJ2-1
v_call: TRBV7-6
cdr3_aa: CASSRTPRGRTGGEQFF
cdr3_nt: TGTGCCAGCAGCCGAACCCCTCGGGGCAGGACGGGAGGTGAGCAGTTCTTC

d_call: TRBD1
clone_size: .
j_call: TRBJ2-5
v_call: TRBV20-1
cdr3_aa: CSATKIRDRRIETQYF
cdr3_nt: TGCAGTGCTACCAAGATCCGGGACAGGCGCATAGAGACCCAGTACTTC

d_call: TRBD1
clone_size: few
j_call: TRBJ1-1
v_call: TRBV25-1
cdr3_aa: CASCNTGEFTEAFF
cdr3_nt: TGTGCCAGCTGTAATACAGGGGAATTTACTGAAGCTTTCTTT

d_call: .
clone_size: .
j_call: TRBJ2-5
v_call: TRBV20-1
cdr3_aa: CSASGRSETQYF
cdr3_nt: TGCAGTGCTAGCGGGAGATCAGAGACCCAGTACTTC

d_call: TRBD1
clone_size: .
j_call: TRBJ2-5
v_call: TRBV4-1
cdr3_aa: CASSQDFPGGKTQYF
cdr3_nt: TGCGCCAGCAGCCAAGATTTTCCAGGGGGTAAGACCCAGTACTTC

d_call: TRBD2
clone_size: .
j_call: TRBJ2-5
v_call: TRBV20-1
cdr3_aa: CSASGRALVQETQYF
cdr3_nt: TGCAGTGCTAGCGGGAGGGCCTTGGTTCAAGAGACCCAGTACTTC

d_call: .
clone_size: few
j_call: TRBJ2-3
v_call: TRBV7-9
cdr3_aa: CASSLTVYTDTQYF
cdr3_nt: TGTGCCAGCAGCTTGACAGTATACACAGATACGCAGTATTTT

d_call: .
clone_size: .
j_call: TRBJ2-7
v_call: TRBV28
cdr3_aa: CASSLTRDDEQYF
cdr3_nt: TGTGCCAGCAGTTTAACCAGGGACGACGAGCAGTACTTC

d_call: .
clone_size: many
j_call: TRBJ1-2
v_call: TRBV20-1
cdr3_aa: CSARGTGRVYGYTF
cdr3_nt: TGCAGTGCTAGAGGGACTGGGAGAGTCTATGGCTACACCTTC

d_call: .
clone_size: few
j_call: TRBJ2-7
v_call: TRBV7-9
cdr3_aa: CASSWSAYEQYF
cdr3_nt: TGTGCCAGCAGCTGGTCCGCCTACGAGCAGTACTTC

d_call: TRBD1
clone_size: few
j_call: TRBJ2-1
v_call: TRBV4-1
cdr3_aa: CASSRYRDRGLNEQFF
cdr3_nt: TGCGCCAGCAGCCGCTACCGGGACAGGGGGTTGAATGAGCAGTTCTTC

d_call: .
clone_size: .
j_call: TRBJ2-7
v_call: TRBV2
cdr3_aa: CASSDRSYSYEQYF
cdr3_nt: TGTGCCAGCAGTGACAGATCATACTCCTACGAGCAGTACTTC

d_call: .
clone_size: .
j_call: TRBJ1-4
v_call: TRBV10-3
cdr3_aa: CAIRAGETNEKLFF
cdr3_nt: TGTGCCATCAGAGCAGGAGAAACTAATGAAAAACTGTTTTTT

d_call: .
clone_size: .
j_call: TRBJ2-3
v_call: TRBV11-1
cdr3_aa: CASSPAPASNRGYSVYTQYF
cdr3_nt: TGTGCCAGCAGCCCCGCCCCCGCCTCAAACCGCGGTTATAGTGTTTATACGCAGTATTTT

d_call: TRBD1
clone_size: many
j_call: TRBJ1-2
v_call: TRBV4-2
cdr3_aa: CASSQGTGSYGYTF
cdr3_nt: TGTGCCAGCAGCCAAGGGACAGGCTCCTATGGCTACACCTTC

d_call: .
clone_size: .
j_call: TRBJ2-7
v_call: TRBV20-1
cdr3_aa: CSARDRSGIYEQYF
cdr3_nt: TGCAGTGCTAGAGACCGTAGCGGAATTTACGAGCAGTACTTC

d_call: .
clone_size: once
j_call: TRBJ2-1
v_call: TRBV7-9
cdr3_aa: CASSLITGSSYNEQFF
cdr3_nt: TGTGCCAGCAGCTTAATAACGGGAAGCTCCTACAATGAGCAGTTCTTC

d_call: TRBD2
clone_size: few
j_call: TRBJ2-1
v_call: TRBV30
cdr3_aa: CAWRGLAGYNEQFF
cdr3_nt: TGTGCCTGGAGAGGACTAGCGGGGTACAATGAGCAGTTCTTC

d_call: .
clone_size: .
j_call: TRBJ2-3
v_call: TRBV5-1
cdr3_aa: CASSRAVTDTHYF
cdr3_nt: TGCGCCAGCAGCCGGGCCGTCACAGATACGCACTATTTT

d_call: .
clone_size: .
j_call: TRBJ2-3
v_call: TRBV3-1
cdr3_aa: CASSPGNSRADTQYF
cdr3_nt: TGTGCCAGCAGCCCTGGGAATTCCCGGGCAGATACGCAGTATTTT

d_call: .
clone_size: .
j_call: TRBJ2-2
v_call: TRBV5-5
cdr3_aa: CASSNSGTGELFF
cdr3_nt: TGTGCCAGCAGCAATAGCGGCACCGGGGAGCTGTTTTTT

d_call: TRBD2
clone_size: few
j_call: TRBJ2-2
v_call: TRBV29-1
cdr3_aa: CSGTSGSRDTGELFF
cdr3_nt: TGTTCCGGGACTAGCGGGAGTCGTGACACCGGGGAGCTGTTTTTT

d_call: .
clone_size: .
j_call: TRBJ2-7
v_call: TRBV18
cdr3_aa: CASSSGTANVEQYF
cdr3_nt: TGTGCCAGCTCATCCGGGACTGCGAATGTCGAGCAGTACTTC

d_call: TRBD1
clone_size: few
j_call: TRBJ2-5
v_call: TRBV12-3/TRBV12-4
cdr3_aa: CASSPGTVETQYF
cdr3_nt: TGTGCCAGCAGCCCCGGGACAGTAGAGACCCAGTACTTC

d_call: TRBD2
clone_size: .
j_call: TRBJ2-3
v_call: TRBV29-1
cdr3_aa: CSVDSLGLAGWDTQYF
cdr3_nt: TGCAGCGTTGATTCTCTCGGACTAGCGGGATGGGATACGCAGTATTTT

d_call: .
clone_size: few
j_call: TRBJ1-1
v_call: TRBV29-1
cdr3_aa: CSVEEFEGSEAFF
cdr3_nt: TGCAGCGTTGAAGAGTTCGAGGGGAGTGAAGCTTTCTTT

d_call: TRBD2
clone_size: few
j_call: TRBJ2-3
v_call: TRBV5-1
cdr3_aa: CASSAGLAGMFDTQYF
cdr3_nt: TGCGCCAGCAGCGCGGGACTAGCGGGGATGTTCGACACGCAGTATTTT

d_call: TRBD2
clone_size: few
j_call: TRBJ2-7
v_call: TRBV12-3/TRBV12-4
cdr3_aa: CASSRDGTSGEWEQYF
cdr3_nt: TGTGCCAGCAGTCGAGACGGGACTAGCGGGGAGTGGGAGCAGTACTTC